These 18 T cell receptor beta chains were sequenced from one sample in a study of T-cell memory formation after mild COVID-19. TCRdb processed the 5' RACE reads anew with MiXCR; each CDR3 protein has one entry. The table lists roughly 160,000 distinct CDR3 sequences, over 10% of them singletons, with roughly 3.3% in the top ten. The material sequenced was PBMCs or a T cell subset sorted from them (not recorded which). The receptor source for this set is a young man who had mild COVID-19 (a few samples of this study predate the infection). Cell type and time point are not known.

V gene TRBV2 combines with J gene TRBJ2-2; D ambiguous. Per germline, CDR1 SNHLY and CDR2 FYNNEI. V lost 5 bases, J lost 2 bases, and 9 bases lay in between. The CDR3 loop spans 14 amino acids. This chain's CDR3 is CASSPKTNTGELFF. CDR3 coding DNA: TGTGCCAGCAGTCCAAAAACTAACACCGGGGAGCTGTTTTTT. Supplemented by reference TRBV2 and TRBJ2-2, the full variable domain reads EPEVTQTPSHQVTQMGQEVILRCVPISNHLYFYWYRQILGQKVEFLVSFYNNEISEKSEIFDDQFSVERPDGSNFTLKIRSTKLEDSAMYFCASSPKTNTGELFFGEGSRLTVL.

In this sample, this clonotype turned up a few times. The CDR3 nucleotides are TGTGCCAGCTCCGGCGTCGCGATCGGGCAGCCCCAGCATTTT. It codes for CASSGVAIGQPQHF. V is TRBV18 and J is TRBJ1-5; D not certain. The V end lost 6 bases, the J end lost 7 bases, and 16 bases lay between the germline ends. Germline V CDR1 and CDR2: KGHSH, LQKENI. The CDR3 totals 14 residues.

The chain carries TRBV6-2 or TRBV6-3 and TRBJ1-5; the match to TRBD1 covers 9 bases. The CDR3 is made up of 12 amino acids. Per germline, CDR1 MNHEY and CDR2 SVGEGT. J was trimmed by 7 bases and V by 8 bases; bases with no gene match: 3. CDR3 DNA sequence: TGTGCCAGCCGGACAGGGGAACAGCCCCAGCATTTT. Translated: CASRTGEQPQHF.

In this sample, this clonotype turned up a few times. The gene calls are TRBV5-1 and TRBJ1-1; the D is unclear. CDR3 size: 16 residues. Per germline, CDR1 SGHRS and CDR2 YFSETQ. V lost 1 base and J lost 0, with 13 bases in between. The CDR3 nucleotides read TGCGCCAGCAGCTTGTTGGCAGGAACCATGAACACTGAAGCTTTCTTT. It codes for CASSLLAGTMNTEAFF.

V usage is TRBV28 and J usage is TRBJ1-1; no clear D gene. The CDR3 is made up of 11 amino acids. With 4 bases removed from V and 4 bases from J, the gap between germline ends came to 4 bases. The germline V gene has CDR1 MDHEN and CDR2 SYDVKM. The CDR3 nucleotides are TGTGCCAGCAGTTCCCCCACTGAAGCTTTCTTT. This sequence encodes CASSSPTEAFF.

Only a few counts were recorded for this clonotype. The V and J genes are TRBV3-1 and TRBJ2-2; the D gene is possibly TRBD2 (6 bases). CDR1 LGHDT and CDR2 YNNKEL come from the germline V gene (reference sequence). Trimming took off 10 bases at V and 4 bases at J, with 16 bases between the two ends. This CDR3 has 14 amino acids. CDR3 sequence reads: CATSGTWGTGELFF. In nucleotides, the CDR3 is TGTGCCACCTCTGGGACTTGGGGCACCGGGGAGCTGTTTTTT.

This clonotype was picked up a small number of times. The gene calls are TRBV20-1 and TRBJ1-5, with TRBD1 identical over 7 bases. The germline V gene has CDR1 DFQATT and CDR2 SNEGSKA (reference sequence). The CDR3 extends over 13 amino acids. The J segment lost 7 bases and the V segment lost 4 bases, leaving 7 bases of the junction unmatched. CDR3 protein: CSATDRAGQPQHF. Here the CDR3 DNA reads TGCAGTGCTACCGACAGGGCGGGGCAGCCCCAGCATTTT.

V and J are TRBV5-1 and TRBJ2-3; 13 bases fit TRBD2. CDR3 length equals 17 residues. J gave up 2 bases and V 4 bases, and 7 bases lay outside the gene matches. Germline assignment: CDR1 SGHRS and CDR2 YFSETQ. CDR3 in amino acids: CASSTGTSGVSTDTQYF. CDR3 in DNA: TGCGCCAGCAGCACGGGGACTAGCGGGGTGTCCACAGATACGCAGTATTTT. The full variable domain, completed using reference TRBV5-1 and TRBJ2-3, is KAGVTQTPRYLIKTRGQQVTLSCSPISGHRSVSWYQQTPGQGLQFLFEYFSETQRNKGNFPGRFSGRQFSNSRSEMNVSTLELGDSALYLCASSTGTSGVSTDTQYFGPGTRLTVL.

The rearrangement uses TRBV7-8 and TRBJ2-5, with D possibly being TRBD1 (5 bases). CDR3 length: 12 amino acids. Trimming shortened V by 5 bases and J by 5 bases, and 9 bases separated the two germline ends. Germline CDR1 is SGHVS and CDR2 is FQNEAQ. Here the CDR3 DNA reads TGTGCCAGCAGCCGAAACAGGGAGACCCAGTACTTC. Protein product: CASSRNRETQYF.

This chain joins TRBV2 and TRBJ2-1; the D gene is possibly TRBD1 (5 bases). CDR1 is SNHLY and CDR2 is FYNNEI in the germline V gene. The CDR3 has 15 residues. The V gene lost 2 bases and the J gene lost 1 base, with 9 bases spanning the gap. The CDR3 DNA reads as TGTGCCAGCAGTGAACAGGGCTATTCCTACAATGAGCAGTTCTTC. The encoded protein is CASSEQGYSYNEQFF.

This clonotype turned up a few times. The chain carries TRBV2 and TRBJ2-6; 7 bases line up with TRBD1. Germline CDR1 and CDR2: SNHLY and FYNNEI. The CDR3 is 15 amino acids. Trimming removed 6 bases from V and 2 bases from J; junction bases left unmatched: 4. The CDR3 loop reads CASSSDRAGANVLTF. CDR3 nucleotide sequence: TGTGCCAGCAGCTCTGACAGGGCTGGGGCCAACGTCCTGACTTTC.

The sample holds a few counts of this clonotype. V usage is TRBV20-1 and J usage is TRBJ1-6; 8 bases map to TRBD1. This CDR3 contains 17 residues. Looked up from germline, CDR1 is DFQATT and CDR2 is SNEGSKA (reference sequence). The trim removed 6 bases at V and 10 bases at J, leaving 20 bases unmatched. CDR3 sequence: CSAKDRVAGSGGSPLHF. The CDR3 nucleotides read TGCAGTGCCAAGGACAGGGTGGCGGGATCTGGTGGCTCACCCCTCCACTTT.

There are many counts of this clonotype. The rearrangement uses TRBV18 and TRBJ2-3, with D uncertain. The germline gives CDR1 KGHSH, CDR2 LQKENI. This CDR3 has 15 amino acids. Trimming pared 6 bases from V and 0 bases from J, leaving 13 bases between. The CDR3 spells CASSFSVISTDTQYF. The CDR3 bases are TGTGCCAGCTCGTTCTCAGTTATTAGCACAGATACGCAGTATTTT. Filled out from reference TRBV18 and TRBJ2-3, the complete variable domain reads NAGVMQNPRHLVRRRGQEARLRCSPMKGHSHVYWYRQLPEEGLKFMVYLQKENIIDESGMPKERFSAEFPKEGPSILRIQQVVRGDSAAYFCASSFSVISTDTQYFGPGTRLTVL.

In its sample, this clonotype was seen many times. V is TRBV2 and J is TRBJ2-5; maybe TRBD1 (6 bases). The ends were cut back, 7 bases at V and 4 bases at J, with 16 bases in the middle. This CDR3 region has 14 residues. Germline V gene data show CDR1 as SNHLY and CDR2 as FYNNEI. The CDR3 sequence: CASMDSSPRETQYF. CDR3 nucleotides: TGTGCCAGCATGGACAGCTCCCCTAGAGAGACCCAGTACTTC.

This chain uses TRBV30 with TRBJ1-6; D gene unclear. V was pared by 0 bases and J by 8 bases, with 8 bases between. The CDR3 loop spans 13 amino acids. Germline loops: CDR1 GTSNPN, CDR2 SVGIG (reference sequence). The CDR3 bases are TGTGCCTGGAGTGTTGGGAGATATTCACCCCTCCACTTT. This encodes CAWSVGRYSPLHF.

J is TRBJ2-3 and V is TRBV2; possible D gene TRBD1, 6 bases. V lost 9 bases, J lost 2 bases, and 18 bases lay in between. Germline V gives CDR1 SNHLY, CDR2 FYNNEI. This CDR3 region has 15 residues. CDR3 protein: CARTRGQSHTDTQYF. CDR3 in DNA: TGTGCCAGAACTAGAGGACAGAGCCACACAGATACGCAGTATTTT.

This chain connects TRBV4-3 to TRBJ2-2; 7 bases map to TRBD2. With V trimmed by 0 bases and J by 6 bases, 10 bases remained unmatched. The V gene's germline CDR1 is LGHNA and CDR2 YSLEER. This CDR3 is 17 amino acids long. The CDR3 nucleotides are TGCGCCAGCAGCCAAGATGGGAGGGGCAGGTGGGCCGGGGAGCTGTTTTTT. Amino acid sequence: CASSQDGRGRWAGELFF.

This clonotype has a handful of counts. The chain couples TRBV12-3 or TRBV12-4 to TRBJ2-6; D is uncertain. The CDR3 is 13 residues long. Trimming removed 5 bases at V and 4 bases at J, with 6 bases between. The DNA of the CDR3 is TGTGCCAGCAGTCTTCGGGGGGCCAACGTCCTGACTTTC. This sequence encodes CASSLRGANVLTF.